The 18 T cell receptor beta chains in this list originate from one sample, sequenced in a study. TCRdb reprocessed the 5' RACE reads with MiXCR, giving one entry per CDR3 protein. The sample contains 45,000 to 70,000 distinct CDR3 sequences, more than 25% of which appear only once. The specimen sequenced was tumor-infiltrating memory CD4+ T cells sorted from the breast tumor. Subset described: memory CD4+ T cells, CD4+CD45RO+CD25-. These receptors all stem from a female donor with breast cancer.

The chain combines TRBV4-2 with TRBJ1-1; D is unresolved. Trimming took 3 bases from V and 5 from J, leaving 4 bases between them. CDR3 size: 11 residues. The germline gives CDR1 LGHNA, CDR2 YNFKEQ. The CDR3 sequence: CASSHRTEAFF. The CDR3 nucleotides are TGTGCCAGCAGCCACAGGACTGAAGCTTTCTTT.

This clonotype has only one observation. The chain combines TRBV12-3 or TRBV12-4 with TRBJ1-1; D uncertain. Between the trimmed V and J ends, which lost 2 bases and 5 bases, there was a span of 6 bases. The CDR3 has 12 amino acids. CDR3 bases: TGTGCCAGCAGTTTATTCGGGACTGAAGCTTTCTTT. Translated: CASSLFGTEAFF.

The V gene is TRBV5-1, the J gene TRBJ2-1; D is unclear. This CDR3 is built from 16 residues. The V and J ends lost 1 base and 6 bases respectively, with 17 bases between them. Germline V gene data show CDR1 as SGHRS and CDR2 as YFSETQ. CDR3 DNA sequence: TGCGCCAGCAGCTTGAGGCTATCAGTGGCATCCAATGAGCAGTTCTTC. Protein: CASSLRLSVASNEQFF.

In the case of this clonotype: At one end the junction does not follow the germline gene, possibly because of a read error. This chain uses TRBV7-6 with TRBJ1-2, with D perhaps TRBD1 (5 bases). The length of the CDR3 is 16 residues. The germline CDR1 and CDR2 sequences are SGHVS and FNYEAQ. In DNA form, the CDR3 reads TGTGCCTGCAGCTTAGAGGCCGCAGGGAGGCTCCATGGCTACACCTTC. Protein: CACSLEAAGRLHGYTF.

This clonotype has a handful of counts. The J gene is TRBJ2-2, the V gene TRBV5-1; 8 nucleotides line up with TRBD1. Germline V CDR1 and CDR2: SGHRS, YFSETQ. V lost 4 bases and J lost 3; bases outside the gene matches: 11. CDR3 length: 17 residues. CDR3 in amino acids: CASSRRSGQAYTGELFF. CDR3 DNA sequence: TGCGCCAGCAGCCGTAGGTCGGGACAGGCCTACACCGGGGAGCTGTTTTTT. The full variable domain, with the rest looked up from reference TRBV5-1 and TRBJ2-2, is KAGVTQTPRYLIKTRGQQVTLSCSPISGHRSVSWYQQTPGQGLQFLFEYFSETQRNKGNFPGRFSGRQFSNSRSEMNVSTLELGDSALYLCASSRRSGQAYTGELFFGEGSRLTVL.

This clonotype was recorded once. The rearrangement joins TRBV6-2 or TRBV6-3 to TRBJ1-1; D is unclear. This CDR3 contains 12 residues. Germline loops: CDR1 MNHEY, CDR2 SVGEGT. V was shortened by 7 bases and J by 10 bases, with 16 bases between the two germline ends. This CDR3 is CASTTASGRAFF. The CDR3 DNA sequence: TGTGCCAGCACCACAGCGAGTGGAAGAGCTTTCTTT.

This clonotype has only a few counts. The rearrangement links TRBV7-2 to TRBJ2-3; TRBD2 agrees at 10 bases. The CDR3 totals 18 residues. From germline, CDR1 is SGHTA and CDR2 FQGNSA. V was pared by 1 base and J by 6 bases, with 13 bases of the junction left unmatched. The CDR3 sequence: CASSLDGGGSSGSDTQYF. In DNA form, the CDR3 reads TGTGCCAGCAGCTTAGATGGGGGGGGGTCTAGCGGGAGTGATACGCAGTATTTT.

The table lists this clonotype with a few counts. The V and J genes are TRBV5-1 and TRBJ2-7; 8 bases agree with TRBD2. The CDR3 has 18 amino acids. V shed 1 base and J 0 bases; nucleotides not matched to a gene: 12. From germline, CDR1 is SGHRS and CDR2 YFSETQ. CDR3 DNA: TGCGCCAGCAGCTTGTACGTGACAGACGGGACTAGCTCCTACGAGCAGTACTTC. This translates into CASSLYVTDGTSSYEQYF. The full variable domain, completed using reference TRBV5-1 and TRBJ2-7, is KAGVTQTPRYLIKTRGQQVTLSCSPISGHRSVSWYQQTPGQGLQFLFEYFSETQRNKGNFPGRFSGRQFSNSRSEMNVSTLELGDSALYLCASSLYVTDGTSSYEQYFGPGTRLTVT.

The CDR3 coding sequence is TGTGCCACCAGCGACAGGGGGGAAGGTTCGGATACGCAGTATTTT. Translating gives CATSDRGEGSDTQYF. This chain joins TRBV24-1 and TRBJ2-3, with TRBD1 matching over 9 bases. The CDR3 sequence is 15 residues long. Unmatched junction bases numbered 10, after V lost 7 bases and J lost 6 bases. CDR1 and CDR2 (germline): KGHDR, SFDVKD.

This clonotype has more than one count but fewer than ten. CDR3 region: CASSLGTFGDGNEKLFF. Here the CDR3 DNA reads TGTGCCAGCAGCTTAGGGACCTTCGGGGACGGGAATGAAAAACTGTTTTTT. The J gene is TRBJ1-4, the V gene TRBV7-9; perhaps TRBD1 as D (5 bases). This CDR3 is 17 amino acids long. Germline CDR1 and CDR2: SEHNR and FQNEAQ (reference sequence). Trimming pared 1 base from V and 5 bases from J, leaving 17 bases between.

This clonotype was seen a handful of times. The chain uses TRBV5-1 and TRBJ1-1; unclear D gene. V lost 2 bases, J lost 4 bases, and 15 bases lay in between. The CDR3 has 15 residues. Germline V gene lookup returns CDR1 SGHRS and CDR2 YFSETQ. The CDR3 sequence: CASSFSPVGSTEAFF. DNA for the CDR3: TGCGCCAGCAGCTTCTCTCCGGTCGGCAGCACTGAAGCTTTCTTT.

A note on this clonotype: A read error is possible here, since a much larger clone lies one base away. This sequence joins TRBV5-1 and TRBJ1-2; 10 bases fit TRBD1. The CDR3 is 15 amino acids. From germline, CDR1 is SGHRS and CDR2 YFSETQ. The CDR3 coding sequence is TGCGCCAGCTGCCCCGGGACAGGGGCTTCAGAAGGCTACGCCTTC. This encodes CASCPGTGASEGYAF.

This clonotype has a handful of counts. The V and J genes are TRBV4-3 and TRBJ2-2; D is unresolved. The CDR3 sequence is 15 residues long. Germline assignment: CDR1 LGHNA and CDR2 YSLEER. Trimming took 0 bases from V and 4 from J, leaving 9 bases between them. CDR3 coding DNA: TGCGCCAGCAGCCAAGATAGTCAGATCACCGGGGAGCTGTTTTTT. Residues: CASSQDSQITGELFF.

The V gene is TRBV11-2, the J gene TRBJ2-3, with D tentatively TRBD1 or TRBD2 (5 bases each). Trimming left V 1 base short and J 4 bases short, with 9 bases between. Per the germline V gene, CDR1 is SGHAT and CDR2 is FQNNGV. The CDR3 loop spans 14 amino acids. For the CDR3, the DNA is TGTGCCAGCAGCTTAGCTAGCAGGGCAGATACGCAGTATTTT. Translated: CASSLASRADTQYF.

The chain links TRBV4-3 to TRBJ1-1; no definite D call. This CDR3 has 16 residues. Germline V gene sequence: CDR1 LGHNA, CDR2 YSLEER. The V and J ends lost 0 bases and 0 bases respectively, with 11 bases between them. The CDR3 region is CASSQDTAVMNTEAFF. Written as DNA, the CDR3 is TGCGCCAGCAGCCAAGATACCGCGGTGATGAACACTGAAGCTTTCTTT.

A note on this clonotype: Compared with germline, one end of the junction differs, possibly owing to a read error. The genes are TRBV12-3 or TRBV12-4 and TRBJ2-3, with D unresolved. This CDR3 has 14 amino acids. CDR3 sequence: CASSLQTRTDTQYF. CDR3 nucleotides: TGTGCCAGCAGTCTACAGACCCGCACAGATACGCAGTACTTT.

There are a few counts of this clonotype. In DNA, the CDR3 is TGTGCCAGCAGCACCTACAGGCAACGGAACACTGAAGCTTTCTTT. Translating gives CASSTYRQRNTEAFF. The chain employs TRBV7-2 and TRBJ1-1; D may be TRBD1 (5 bases). The CDR3 spans 15 residues. CDR1 is SGHTA, CDR2 FQGNSA, per germline. Deletions cut 5 bases from V and 1 base from J, with 14 bases between.

This chain uses TRBV6-5 with TRBJ1-2, with 9 bases lining up with TRBD1. From germline, CDR1 is MNHEY and CDR2 SVGAGI. The CDR3 contains 16 residues. Losses at the gene ends were 6 bases for V and 8 bases for J; bases not matched to a gene: 16. The CDR3 sequence is CASSSKPGQGGTGYTF. DNA of the CDR3: TGTGCCAGCAGCTCTAAACCGGGACAGGGAGGTACCGGCTACACCTTC.